These 15 T cell receptor beta chains originate from one sample sequenced in a study of blood T cell repertoires in COVID-19. Data came from immunoSEQ multiplex PCR; TCRdb stores just in-frame clones and leaves some out. The sample lists under 250,000 clones, 70% to 90% occurring once. The sequenced sample was peripheral blood. These receptors were taken from a woman in her 70s with active or convalescent COVID-19.

About this clone: In the same sample, other DNA sequences code for this CDR3. The chain recombines TRBV7-9 with TRBJ1-1; TRBD1 matches at 7 bases. Germline V lookup: CDR1 SEHNR, CDR2 FQNEAQ (reference sequence). Trimming removed 2 bases from V and 5 bases from J; junction bases left unmatched: 5. CDR3 length: 14 residues. CDR3 sequence: CASSLQGVGTEAFF. Written as DNA, the CDR3 is TGTGCCAGCAGCTTACAGGGGGTAGGGACTGAAGCTTTCTTT.

The rearrangement joins TRBV5-1 to TRBJ2-1, with TRBD1 matching over 7 bases. Germline V gene sequence: CDR1 SGHRS, CDR2 YFSETQ. The CDR3 totals 12 residues. Trimming took 6 bases from V and 5 from J; bases not matched to a gene: 2. The CDR3 reads CASIGTDNEQFF. The CDR3, as DNA: TGCGCCAGCATTGGGACAGACAATGAGCAGTTCTTC.

The chain has TRBV7-6 and TRBJ2-7, with 9 nucleotides matching TRBD2. The germline CDR1 and CDR2 sequences are SGHVS and FNYEAQ. This CDR3 region has 15 residues. Trimming removed 5 bases from V and 3 bases from J; junction bases left unmatched: 8. CDR3 sequence (DNA): TGTGCCAGCAGCCCACCGAGCGGGGGGATCTACGAGCAGTACTTC. It is translated as CASSPPSGGIYEQYF.

The chain combines TRBV14 with TRBJ2-2, with 12 bases that match TRBD2. CDR3 length equals 19 residues. Per the germline V gene, CDR1 is SGHDN and CDR2 is FVKESK. The trim removed 3 bases at V and 7 bases at J, leaving 15 bases unmatched. In DNA, the CDR3 is TGTGCCAGCAGCCAGTTGGGACTAGCGGGCGCCCGGGATGGCGGGGAGCTGTTTTTT. Protein product: CASSQLGLAGARDGGELFF. Looking up the rest from reference TRBV14 and TRBJ2-2 gives the full variable domain: EAGVTQFPSHSVIEKGQTVTLRCDPISGHDNLYWYRRVMGKEIKFLLHFVKESKQDESGMPNNRFLAERTGGTYSTLKVQPAELEDSGVYFCASSQLGLAGARDGGELFFGEGSRLTVL.

The chain carries TRBV12-5 and TRBJ1-5; D gene uncertain. The CDR3 is 14 residues long. V was trimmed by 3 bases and J by 6 bases, leaving 12 bases between them. In germline, CDR1 is LGHNT, CDR2 FRNRAP. Here the CDR3 reads CASGFDNVGQPQHF. The CDR3 bases are TGTGCTAGTGGTTTTGACAATGTGGGTCAGCCCCAGCATTTT. The variable domain in full, with the rest retrieved from reference TRBV12-5 and TRBJ1-5, is DARVTQTPRHKVTEMGQEVTMRCQPILGHNTVFWYRQTMMQGLELLAYFRNRAPLDDSGMPKDRFSAEMPDATLATLKIQPSEPRDSAVYFCASGFDNVGQPQHFGDGTRLSIL.

In its sample, this clone was seen a few times. This specimen includes other DNA sequences encoding the same CDR3. The chain employs TRBV27 and TRBJ1-1; D is undetermined. The CDR3 sequence is 13 residues long. CDR1 is MNHEY, CDR2 SMNVEV, per germline (reference sequence). The ends were cut back, 3 bases at V and 1 base at J, with 6 bases in the middle. The CDR3 DNA is TGTGCCAGCAGTTTTAGAGGGAACACTGAAGCTTTCTTT. Its translation: CASSFRGNTEAFF.

This clone was seen once. This chain links TRBV7-6 with TRBJ2-1; TRBD2 matches 7 bases. Germline CDR1 reads SGHVS; CDR2 reads FNYEAQ. The CDR3 contains 18 residues. V lost 2 bases and J lost 0; bases outside the gene matches: 10. The CDR3 region has the DNA TGTGCCAGCAGCTTAAGGCTAGCGGTGCCGAGCTCCTACAATGAGCAGTTCTTC. It codes for CASSLRLAVPSSYNEQFF.

This chain connects TRBV14 to TRBJ1-3; a possible D gene is TRBD1 (6 bases). The CDR3 runs to 15 residues. The ends were cut back, 1 base at V and 0 bases at J, with 7 bases in the middle. Looked up from germline, CDR1 is SGHDN and CDR2 is FVKESK. This CDR3 is CASSQGTASGNTIYF. In DNA, the CDR3 is TGTGCCAGCAGCCAAGGGACAGCCTCTGGAAACACCATATATTTT.

For the CDR3, the DNA is TGTGCCAGCAGCAGCGACGAAGGCACCGGGGAGCTGTTTTTT. It specifies CASSSDEGTGELFF. The chain uses TRBV7-2 and TRBJ2-2; D is unresolved. V lost 5 bases, J lost 4 bases, and 11 bases lay in between. Germline V lookup: CDR1 SGHTA, CDR2 FQGNSA. CDR3 size: 14 residues.

J is TRBJ2-2 and V is TRBV24-1; D remains ambiguous. From germline, CDR1 is KGHDR and CDR2 SFDVKD. The CDR3 is 14 residues long. V lost 6 bases and J 2 bases, leaving 9 bases between the germline ends. The CDR3 protein is CATSSQANTGELFF. CDR3 nucleotides: TGTGCCACCAGTAGTCAAGCAAACACCGGGGAGCTGTTTTTT.

The rearrangement joins TRBV7-2 to TRBJ1-1; 9 bases align to TRBD1. The junction had 7 bases not matched to a gene; V was cut back by 3 bases and J by 5 bases. The CDR3 totals 15 residues. The germline V gene encodes CDR1 SGHTA and CDR2 FQGNSA. The CDR3 here is CASSLRTGGTTEAFF. CDR3 in DNA: TGTGCCAGCAGCTTGCGAACAGGGGGCACGACTGAAGCTTTCTTT.

This chain links TRBV6-6 with TRBJ1-4; TRBD1 agrees at 9 bases. V lost 5 bases and J lost 5; bases outside the gene matches: 15. The CDR3 extends over 18 amino acids. The germline V gene has CDR1 MNHNY and CDR2 SVGAGI (reference sequence). The chain's CDR3 is CASSHTRSIGQGNEKLFF. The CDR3 bases are TGTGCCAGCAGTCATACTCGTTCTATCGGACAGGGGAATGAAAAACTGTTTTTT.

The chain uses TRBV5-1 and TRBJ2-7; D possibly corresponds to TRBD1 (5 bases). Germline V gene sequence: CDR1 SGHRS, CDR2 YFSETQ. Trimming removed 2 bases from V and 6 bases from J, with 12 bases in between. The CDR3 has 13 amino acids. This CDR3 is CASSFGRDGEQYF. Here the CDR3 DNA reads TGCGCCAGCAGCTTCGGCAGGGATGGCGAGCAGTACTTC.

This clone has just a few counts. The chain links TRBV28 to TRBJ1-2; D unclear. V was cut by 4 bases and J by 3 bases, with 12 bases left in between. Germline V gene lookup returns CDR1 MDHEN and CDR2 SYDVKM. This CDR3 comprises 14 residues. CDR3 in DNA: TGTGCCAGCAGTTCAGGAAACGAGTACTATGGCTACACCTTC. Its translation: CASSSGNEYYGYTF.

The chain has TRBV27 and TRBJ1-2; weak D call: TRBD1 (6 bases). The CDR3 covers 14 residues. V lost 4 bases, J lost 7 bases, and 16 bases lay in between. Germline V gives CDR1 MNHEY, CDR2 SMNVEV (reference sequence). The CDR3 here is CASSYSTGWGGYTF. CDR3 coding DNA: TGTGCCAGCAGTTACTCAACAGGGTGGGGTGGCTACACCTTC.